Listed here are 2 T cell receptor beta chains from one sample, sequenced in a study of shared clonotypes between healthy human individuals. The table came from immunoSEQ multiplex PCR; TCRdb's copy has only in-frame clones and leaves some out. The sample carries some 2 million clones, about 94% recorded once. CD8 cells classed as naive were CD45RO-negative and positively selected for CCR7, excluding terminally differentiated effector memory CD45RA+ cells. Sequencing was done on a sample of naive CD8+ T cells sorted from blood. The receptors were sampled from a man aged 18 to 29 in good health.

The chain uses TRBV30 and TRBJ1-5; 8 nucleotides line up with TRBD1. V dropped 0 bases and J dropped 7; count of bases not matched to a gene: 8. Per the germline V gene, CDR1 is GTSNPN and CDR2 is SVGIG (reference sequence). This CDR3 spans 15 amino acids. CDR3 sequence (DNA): TGTGCCTGGAGTGTAGTGGCAGGGGGCGAGCAGCCCCAGCATTTT. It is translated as CAWSVVAGGEQPQHF.

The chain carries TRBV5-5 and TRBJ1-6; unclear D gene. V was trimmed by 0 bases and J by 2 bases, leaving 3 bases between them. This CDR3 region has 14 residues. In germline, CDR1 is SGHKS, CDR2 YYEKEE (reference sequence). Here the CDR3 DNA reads TGTGCCAGCAGCTTGGTGACCTATAATTCACCCCTCCACTTT. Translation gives CASSLVTYNSPLHF.